Following are 4 T cell receptor beta chains from one sample sequenced in a study of T cells in Graves' hyperthyroidism and ophthalmopathy (dated by TCRdb to the late 2010s). Libraries were made using multiplex PCR. TCRdb records Illumina HiSeq 2000 as the sequencer. The TCR beta CDR3 regions were amplified from RNA transcripts. The TCR CDR3 was subjected to a first round of RT-PCR using the HTBI primer set and the Qiagen OneStep RT-PCR kit. TCRdb itself trimmed the public reads at Q25 with fastp, ran MiXCR and retained productive beta chains. Rows are unified per CDR3 protein, each entry keeping the most common DNA and genes. In all, the sample holds about 410,000 distinct CDR3 sequences, and around 15% of those were seen once. The ten largest make up 13% of the sample. Sequences were obtained from blood. The source is a young man with Graves' ophthalmopathy.

This clonotype was picked up many times. The V call is TRBV5-1, the J call TRBJ2-3, with D perhaps assigned TRBD1 or TRBD2 (5 bases each). The CDR3 has 15 residues. Per the germline V gene, CDR1 is SGHRS and CDR2 is YFSETQ. V was trimmed by 1 base and J by 5 bases, leaving 14 bases between them. In DNA form, the CDR3 reads TGCGCCAGCAGCTTGAATGCAGGGACGATAGATACGCAGTATTTT. Translating gives CASSLNAGTIDTQYF.

This clonotype showed up many times. Here the CDR3 reads CASSLTRDRGLNTEAFF. The DNA of the CDR3 is TGTGCCAGCAGCTTAACCCGGGACAGGGGCCTCAACACTGAAGCTTTCTTT. The V gene is TRBV11-1, the J gene TRBJ1-1, with TRBD1 matching over 10 bases. The CDR3 extends over 17 amino acids. Germline CDR1 reads SGHAT; CDR2 reads FQDESV (reference sequence). V gave up 2 bases and J gave up 2 bases; unmatched junction bases: 8.

There are many counts of this clonotype. The genes are TRBV20-1 and TRBJ1-5; TRBD1 is a possible D gene (6 bases). This CDR3 region has 15 residues. V was trimmed by 3 bases and J by 3 bases, leaving 15 bases between them. Germline V gene sequence: CDR1 DFQATT, CDR2 SNEGSKA (reference sequence). CDR3 residues: CSARATGLDNQPQHF. CDR3 nucleotides: TGCAGTGCTAGGGCCACAGGGTTAGACAATCAGCCCCAGCATTTT.

Regarding this clonotype: A clone one base away is much larger, so this may be a read error. This chain joins TRBV5-1 and TRBJ2-3; 7 positions match TRBD2. The CDR3 length is 15 residues. J lost 4 bases, V lost 3 bases, and 8 bases had no gene match. Germline CDR1 is SGHRS and CDR2 is YFSETQ. The CDR3 DNA reads TGCGCCAGCAGCTCAGCGGGACCTAGCCCAGATACGCAGTATTTT. Its translation: CASSSAGPSPDTQYF.